A single T cell receptor (beta chain) is shown here with its context. The clone's antigen remains unknown. No qualities accompany the bases; no much larger clone lies one base away. In Seattle, one collaborating source enrolled patients while the infection was active and tracked those patients longitudinally over the course of disease. Collaborating institutions collected whole blood in K2EDTA tubes following their own protocols. For TCRbeta analysis, collaborators shipped samples in one of three forms: frozen whole blood, isolated PBMCs, or DNA extracted from either of those sample types. From the cysteine through the phenylalanine, the CDR3 covers 15 amino acids. The retained sequence is limited to the CDR3, 45 bases, with the frame set at the first base. Trimming costs V 5 bases and J 5 bases, and their ends lie 16 bases apart. As encoded in the germline V gene (reference sequence), CDR1 is SSHAT while CDR2 is FNYEAQ.

The data were taken from a study of blood T cell repertoires in COVID-19 (TCRdb year 2020). Some background on the complete study: Samples covering the acute and convalescent phases of COVID-19 were provided by collaborators in the United States, Italy and Spain. The prospective study material was composed of cDNA or gDNA derived from T cells, B-cell-depleted T cells, or PBMCs. Deeply sampled blood TCRbeta repertoires from subjects exposed to, actively infected with, or recovered from COVID-19 were included in the dataset. The repertoires were released in a freely available public database intended as a resource for research on the immune response to SARS-CoV-2. The samples were drawn from the first 160 participants of the ongoing ImmuneRACE study and from 950 to 1,500 subjects provided by 6 global collaborators. Sample metadata almost always included a de-identified subject ID, COVID-19 status, age in years and sex. Where available, HLA class I and class II types were obtained from metadata supplied by the sample provider rather than from assay-based typing. Results the study describes overall, beyond this receptor: The quantity of clinical and demographic metadata differed by source and by participant and was supplied without curation.

TCRbeta CDR3 regions were amplified from genomic DNA using the immunoSEQ Assay, a bias-controlled multiplex PCR. The authors processed their data as follows. The number of nucleated cells in each sample was estimated by amplification of reference gene primers within the assay. To quantify the absolute abundance of each unique TCRbeta CDR3 rearrangement, sequence reads were collapsed and filtered. For each sample, productive Simpson clonality was calculated as the square root of Simpson's diversity index over productive rearrangements. The table comes from immuneACCESS by way of TCRdb, which keeps in-frame sequences with V and J called. Part of the clones is missing from these tables; in studies checked, under half for an unresolved V gene and the rest for unknown reasons. That table supplies the V and J calls and clone size; D and trimming were determined from the DNA. The sample contains some 310,000 clones, 85% to 90% of them found a single time. Roughly 2.9% of the sample goes to the ten largest clones.

Recombination linked TRBV7-7 to TRBJ2-1; the D gene is possibly TRBD2, with 5 bases matching. The receptor was isolated from a young woman with COVID-19, enrolled during active disease. Material: peripheral blood. CDR3 region: CASSRGPAVNNEQFF. At the DNA level, the sequence is TGTGCCAGCAGCCGGGGTCCTGCGGTTAACAATGAGCAGTTCTTC.